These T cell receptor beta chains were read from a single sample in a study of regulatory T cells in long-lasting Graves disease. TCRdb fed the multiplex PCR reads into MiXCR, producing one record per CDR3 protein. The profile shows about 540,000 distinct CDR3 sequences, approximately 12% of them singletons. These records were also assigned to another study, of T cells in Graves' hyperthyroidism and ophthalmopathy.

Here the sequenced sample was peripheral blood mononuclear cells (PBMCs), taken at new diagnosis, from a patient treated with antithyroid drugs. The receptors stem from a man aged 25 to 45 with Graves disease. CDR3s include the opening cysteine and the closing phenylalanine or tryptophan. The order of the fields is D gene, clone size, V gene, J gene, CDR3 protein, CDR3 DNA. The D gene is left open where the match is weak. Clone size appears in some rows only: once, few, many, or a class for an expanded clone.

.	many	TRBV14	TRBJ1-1	CASSQAGAPAGAFF	TGTGCCAGCAGCCAAGCTGGGGCCCCGGCGGGAGCTTTCTTT
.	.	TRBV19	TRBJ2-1	CASSIVPSSYNEQFF	TGTGCCAGTAGTATAGTTCCTAGCTCCTACAATGAGCAGTTCTTC
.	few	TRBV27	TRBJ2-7	CASRTVGSSYEQYF	TGTGCCAGCAGAACAGTCGGGAGCTCCTACGAGCAGTACTTC
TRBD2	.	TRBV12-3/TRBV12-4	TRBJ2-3	CASSSGTRGTDTQYF	TGTGCCAGCAGTTCCGGGACTAGGGGAACAGATACGCAGTATTTT
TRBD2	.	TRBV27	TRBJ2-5	CASARLADLQETQYF	TGTGCCAGCGCAAGGCTAGCGGATCTACAAGAGACCCAGTACTTC
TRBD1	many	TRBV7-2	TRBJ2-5	CASSKNRGETQYF	TGTGCCAGCAGCAAAAACAGGGGAGAGACCCAGTACTTC
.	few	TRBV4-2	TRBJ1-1	CASSQGLKTGGAFF	TGTGCCAGCAGCCAAGGCTTAAAGACCGGGGGAGCTTTCTTT
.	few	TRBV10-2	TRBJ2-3	CASSVLGTSDTQYF	TGCGCCAGCAGTGTACTCGGTACCTCAGATACGCAGTATTTT
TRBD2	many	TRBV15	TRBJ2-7	CATSRDFGAGTTYEQYF	TGTGCCACCAGCAGAGATTTCGGGGCAGGGACTACCTACGAGCAGTACTTC
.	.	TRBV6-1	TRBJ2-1	CASSEVERVNGQFF	TGTGCCAGCAGTGAAGTGGAGCGGGTCAATGGGCAGTTCTTC
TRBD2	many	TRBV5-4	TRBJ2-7	CASSLGLAGADEQYF	TGTGCCAGCAGTCTTGGACTAGCGGGGGCTGACGAGCAGTACTTC
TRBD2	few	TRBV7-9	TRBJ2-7	CASSLARVAGSYEQYF	TGTGCCAGCAGCTTAGCGCGAGTAGCGGGGTCCTACGAGCAGTACTTC
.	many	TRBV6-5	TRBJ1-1	CASSYVSNTEAFF	TGTGCCAGCAGTTACGTCTCGAACACTGAAGCTTTCTTT
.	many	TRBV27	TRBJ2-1	CASSFNGVSSYNEQFF	TGTGCCAGCAGTTTCAACGGGGTTAGCTCCTACAATGAGCAGTTCTTC
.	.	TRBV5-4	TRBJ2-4	CASSLGGEGKNIQYF	TGTGCCAGCAGCCTGGGGGGAGAAGGCAAAAACATTCAGTACTTC
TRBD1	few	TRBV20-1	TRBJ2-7	CSATNLRSDRGQGEQYF	TGCAGTGCCACCAATTTGAGGTCGGACAGGGGGCAAGGCGAGCAGTACTTC
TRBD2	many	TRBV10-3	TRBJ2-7	CAISTSGSYEQYF	TGTGCCATCAGCACTAGCGGTTCCTACGAGCAGTACTTC
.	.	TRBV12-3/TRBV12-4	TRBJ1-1	CASTPGEGNTEAFF	TGTGCCAGCACCCCAGGAGAGGGGAACACTGAAGCTTTCTTT
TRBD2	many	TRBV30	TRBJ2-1	CAWSGMTSAYNEQFF	TGTGCCTGGAGTGGAATGACTAGCGCCTACAATGAGCAGTTCTTC
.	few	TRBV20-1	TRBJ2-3	CSASLPEGTLKTDTQYF	TGCAGTGCTTCCCTCCCAGAAGGGACACTCAAGACAGATACGCAGTATTTT
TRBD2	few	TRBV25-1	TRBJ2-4	CASSSPRGGGNIQYF	TGTGCCAGCAGTTCCCCGCGGGGGGGAGGGAACATTCAGTACTTC
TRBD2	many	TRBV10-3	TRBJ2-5	CAISPGLAVQETQYF	TGTGCCATCAGCCCAGGGCTAGCGGTCCAAGAGACCCAGTACTTC
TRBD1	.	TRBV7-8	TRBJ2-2	CASRRSTGGHTGELFF	TGTGCCAGCAGGCGATCGACAGGGGGTCACACCGGGGAGCTGTTTTTT
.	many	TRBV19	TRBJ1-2	CASSTETENYGYTF	TGTGCCAGTAGTACAGAGACTGAGAACTATGGCTACACCTTC
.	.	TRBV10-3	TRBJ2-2	CAISRDGELFF	TGTGCCATCAGTAGGGACGGGGAGCTGTTTTTT
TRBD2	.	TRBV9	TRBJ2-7	CASSQAWTSGRGEQYF	TGTGCCAGCAGCCAAGCTTGGACTAGCGGGAGAGGAGAGCAGTACTTC
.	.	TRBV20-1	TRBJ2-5	CSARDARASRTGKGLWETQYF	TGCAGTGCTAGAGATGCGAGGGCCTCCCGGACGGGTAAAGGTTTGTGGGAGACCCAGTACTTC
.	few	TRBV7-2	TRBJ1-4	CASSLNGNFEKLFF	TGTGCCAGCAGCTTAAATGGGAATTTTGAAAAACTGTTTTTT
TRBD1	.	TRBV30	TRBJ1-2	CACSADRGRYTF	TGTGCCTGTAGTGCTGACAGGGGTCGCTACACCTTC
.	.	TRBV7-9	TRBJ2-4	CASSFALGGDLGKNIQYF	TGTGCCAGCAGCTTTGCCTTGGGGGGTGATCTAGGCAAAAACATTCAGTACTTC
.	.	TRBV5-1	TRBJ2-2	CASSFSGDLTGELFF	TGCGCCAGCAGCTTTTCAGGGGATTTAACCGGGGAGCTGTTTTTT
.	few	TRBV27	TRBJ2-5	CASATHRVQETQYF	TGTGCCAGCGCTACCCACAGGGTTCAAGAGACCCAGTACTTC
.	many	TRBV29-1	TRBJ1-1	CSVRPRVQNTEAFF	TGCAGCGTTAGACCGCGGGTCCAGAACACTGAAGCTTTCTTT
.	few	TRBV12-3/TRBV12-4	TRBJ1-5	CASSYSNQPRHF	TGTGCCAGCAGTTATAGCAATCAGCCCCGGCATTTT
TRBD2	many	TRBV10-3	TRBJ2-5	CAISEARASGQETQYF	TGTGCCATCAGTGAGGCCCGAGCTAGCGGACAAGAGACCCAGTACTTC
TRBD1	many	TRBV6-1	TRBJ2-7	CASDNASGTGSYEQYF	TGTGCCAGCGACAACGCATCGGGGACAGGCTCCTACGAGCAGTACTTC
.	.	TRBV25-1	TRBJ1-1	CASSTGFWTEAFF	TGTGCCAGCAGCACGGGGTTTTGGACTGAAGCTTTCTTT
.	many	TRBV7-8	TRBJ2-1	CASSLRKNEQFF	TGTGCCAGCAGCTTACGTAAAAATGAGCAGTTCTTC
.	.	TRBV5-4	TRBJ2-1	CASSSWTTDEQFF	TGTGCCAGCAGCTCCTGGACTACAGATGAGCAGTTCTTC
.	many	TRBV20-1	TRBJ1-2	CSASGRRYYGYTF	TGCAGTGCTAGCGGCAGGAGGTACTATGGCTACACCTTC
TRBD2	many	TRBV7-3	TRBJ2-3	CASSLTGLAADPTDTQYF	TGTGCCAGCAGCTTAACGGGACTAGCGGCCGACCCCACAGATACGCAGTATTTT
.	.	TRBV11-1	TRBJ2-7	CASSSLQGPTYGQYF	TGTGCCAGCAGCTCACTTCAGGGGCCTACCTACGGGCAGTACTTC
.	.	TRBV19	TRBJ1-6	CASSLSMGNSPLHF	TGTGCCAGTAGTCTCTCGATGGGTAATTCACCCCTCCACTTT
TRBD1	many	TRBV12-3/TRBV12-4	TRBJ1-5	CASSLELTGWNNQPQHF	TGTGCCAGCAGTTTAGAGCTGACAGGGTGGAACAATCAGCCCCAGCATTTT
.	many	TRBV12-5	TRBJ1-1	CASDEGGLTEAFF	TGTGCTAGTGATGAGGGGGGGCTCACTGAAGCTTTCTTT
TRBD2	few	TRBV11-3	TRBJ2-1	CASSPLSGLINEQFF	TGTGCCAGCAGCCCCCTATCGGGACTAATCAATGAGCAGTTCTTC
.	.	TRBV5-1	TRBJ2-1	CASSLTSPSGSYNEQFF	TGCGCCAGCAGCTTAACTAGCCCGAGCGGTTCCTACAATGAGCAGTTCTTC
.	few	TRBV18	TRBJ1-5	CASSWGGGSNQPQHF	TGTGCCAGCTCCTGGGGGGGCGGGAGCAATCAGCCCCAGCATTTT
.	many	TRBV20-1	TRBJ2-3	CSARVGSGDTQYF	TGCAGTGCTAGGGTAGGGTCGGGAGATACGCAGTATTTT
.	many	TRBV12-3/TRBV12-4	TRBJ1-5	CASSFTDFLNQPQHF	TGTGCCAGCAGTTTCACGGACTTCCTAAATCAGCCCCAGCATTTT
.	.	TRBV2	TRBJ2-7	CASSGERDEQYF	TGTGCCAGCTCCGGGGAGCGGGACGAGCAGTACTTC
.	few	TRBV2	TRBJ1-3	CASSEALRADPGNTIYF	TGTGCCAGCAGTGAAGCGCTTCGGGCAGACCCTGGAAACACCATATATTTT
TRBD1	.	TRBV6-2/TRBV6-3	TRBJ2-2	CASSYSDDRVGTGELFF	TGTGCCAGCAGTTACTCAGATGACAGGGTTGGTACCGGGGAGCTGTTTTTT
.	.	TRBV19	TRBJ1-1	CASSLTVNLNTEAYF	TGTGCCAGTAGTTTGACTGTAAATTTGAACACTGAAGCTTACTTT
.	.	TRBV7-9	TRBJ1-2	CASSLGPGYTF	TGTGCCAGCAGCTTGGGACCTGGCTACACCTTC
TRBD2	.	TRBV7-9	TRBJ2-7	CASSSGLAGHYEQYF	TGTGCCAGCAGCTCCGGACTAGCGGGACACTACGAGCAGTACTTC